The 18 T cell receptor beta chains given below trace back to one sample, sequenced in a study of blood T cell repertoires in COVID-19. Measured with immunoSEQ multiplex PCR; TCRdb has only the in-frame clones, and not every one. The data show under 150,000 clones, around 86% seen once. Sequencing used PBMCs or T cells enriched from blood (not recorded which). These receptors were taken from a man aged 25-40 years who had recovered from COVID-19.

This clone appeared a single time. The chain joins TRBV6-5 to TRBJ1-1; 7 bases fit TRBD1. The length of the CDR3 is 15 residues. The germline CDR1 and CDR2 sequences are MNHEY and SVGAGI. The V segment lost 6 bases and the J segment 4 bases; nucleotides outside the gene matches: 11. As DNA, the CDR3 is TGTGCCAGCAGCCGGGACAGAGGAGGGTCCACTGAAGCTTTCTTT. This translates into CASSRDRGGSTEAFF.

The gene calls are TRBV7-9 and TRBJ1-2; 10 bases fit TRBD1. V lost 6 bases, J lost 3 bases, and 10 bases stayed unmatched. Germline CDR1 reads SEHNR; CDR2 reads FQNEAQ (reference sequence). The CDR3 runs 16 residues. CDR3: CASRPRVDRGHYGYTF. The CDR3 DNA follows: TGTGCCAGCAGACCCCGGGTAGACAGGGGGCACTATGGCTACACCTTC.

The chain employs TRBV10-1 and TRBJ2-7; TRBD1 might be the D (6 bases). Trimming took off 3 bases at V and 4 bases at J, with 16 bases between the two ends. This CDR3 contains 15 residues. CDR1 is WNHNN and CDR2 is SYGVQD in the germline V gene (reference sequence). The CDR3 protein is CASSENREDRYEQYF. The CDR3 region has the DNA TGCGCCAGCAGTGAAAACAGGGAAGATCGGTACGAGCAGTACTTC.

Turning to this clone: The sample contains more than one DNA sequence encoding this CDR3. The chain couples TRBV5-1 to TRBJ2-1; TRBD2 might be the D (7 bases). From germline, CDR1 is SGHRS and CDR2 YFSETQ. The length of the CDR3 is 15 residues. Trimming pared 0 bases from V and 1 base from J, leaving 8 bases between. CDR3 sequence: CASSLEGGSYNEQFF. CDR3 in DNA: TGCGCCAGCAGCTTGGAGGGGGGGTCCTACAATGAGCAGTTCTTC.

This sequence joins TRBV19 and TRBJ1-2; 8 bases match TRBD1. The CDR3 totals 14 residues. From germline, CDR1 is LNHDA and CDR2 SQIVND (reference sequence). V was clipped by 4 bases and J by 5 bases; unmatched bases: 6. As DNA, the CDR3 is TGTGCCAGTAGTAAAGGACAGGGACCGTATGGCTACACCTTC. Its translation: CASSKGQGPYGYTF.

The table lists this clone with a few counts. J is TRBJ1-6 and V is TRBV27, with D uncertain. V dropped 6 bases and J dropped 0 bases, with 12 bases sitting between them. Germline V gives CDR1 MNHEY, CDR2 SMNVEV (reference sequence). The CDR3 spans 16 residues. The CDR3 DNA sequence: TGTGCCAGCAGCCTCGGGAGCGGCTCCTATAATTCACCCCTCCACTTT. Its protein product is CASSLGSGSYNSPLHF.

The CDR3, as DNA: TGTGCCAGCAGTCCTTTACGACCAGCGGGGGGCTTCCGAACCGGGGAGCTGTTTTTT. It is translated as CASSPLRPAGGFRTGELFF. The genes are TRBV6-6 and TRBJ2-2; 9 bases map to TRBD2. CDR1 is MNHNY and CDR2 is SVGAGI in the germline V gene (reference sequence). V gave up 5 bases and J gave up 5 bases; unmatched junction bases: 18. This CDR3 has 19 amino acids.

This clone is a singleton in its sample. The rearrangement links TRBV5-1 to TRBJ2-2; no clear D gene. The V end lost 4 bases, the J end lost 4 bases, and 14 bases lay between the germline ends. Germline CDR1 is SGHRS and CDR2 is YFSETQ. The CDR3 contains 15 residues. As DNA, the CDR3 is TGCGCCAGCAGCAGTACATCCGAGCGCACCGGGGAGCTGTTTTTT. Protein product: CASSSTSERTGELFF.

This clone was recorded once. The genes are TRBV11-2 and TRBJ2-1, with D perhaps TRBD1 (6 bases). Trimming stripped 5 bases from V and 6 bases from J, with 11 bases between. The CDR3 sequence is 13 residues long. Germline CDR1 is SGHAT and CDR2 is FQNNGV. As DNA, the CDR3 is TGTGCCAGCAGCACCACAGGGACCAATGAGCAGTTCTTC. Amino acid sequence: CASSTTGTNEQFF.

V is TRBV20-1 and J is TRBJ1-2; D is possibly TRBD1 (5 bases). Germline V gene sequence: CDR1 DFQATT, CDR2 SNEGSKA (reference sequence). The CDR3 has 11 residues. V was cut by 6 bases and J by 8 bases, with 13 bases left in between. The CDR3 loop reads CSAGTPQGYTF. The CDR3 region has the DNA TGCAGTGCCGGGACTCCGCAGGGCTACACCTTC.

This sequence joins TRBV7-2 and TRBJ2-3; tentative D call: TRBD2 (6 bases). The germline CDR1 and CDR2 sequences are SGHTA and FQGNSA. Trimming took 1 base from V and 3 from J, leaving 14 bases between them. The CDR3 totals 16 residues. The DNA of the CDR3 is TGTGCCAGCAGCTTAGATTTGGGGCTAGCGACAGATACGCAGTATTTT. This encodes CASSLDLGLATDTQYF.

The CDR3: CASSLYGRSSYEQYF. DNA of the CDR3: TGTGCCAGCAGCTTATATGGGAGGAGCTCCTACGAGCAGTACTTC. The rearrangement joins TRBV13 to TRBJ2-7; D might be TRBD2 (6 bases). The germline V gene has CDR1 PRHDT and CDR2 FYEKMQ (reference sequence). The CDR3 length is 15 residues. V was trimmed by 2 bases and J by 0 bases, leaving 11 bases between them.

This sequence joins TRBV30 and TRBJ1-4; D remains ambiguous. V lost 6 bases and J 4 bases, leaving 12 bases between the germline ends. Germline CDR1 GTSNPN, CDR2 SVGIG (reference sequence). The CDR3 consists of 13 residues. Written as DNA, the CDR3 is TGTGCCTGCTCCGCTAGTTTTAATGAAAAACTGTTTTTT. Protein sequence: CACSASFNEKLFF.

The chain has TRBV19 and TRBJ1-2; D uncertain. Germline CDR1 is LNHDA and CDR2 is SQIVND (reference sequence). The CDR3 has 14 residues. V was pared by 5 bases and J by 4 bases, with 14 bases between. The CDR3 is CASSLAPGTYGYTF. The CDR3 nucleotides are TGTGCCAGTAGTTTGGCCCCGGGAACCTATGGCTACACCTTC. The complete variable domain, with remaining parts taken from reference TRBV19 and TRBJ1-2, reads DGGITQSPKYLFRKEGQNVTLSCEQNLNHDAMYWYRQDPGQGLRLIYYSQIVNDFQKGDIAEGYSVSREKKESFPLTVTSAQKNPTAFYLCASSLAPGTYGYTFGSGTRLTVV.

This clone was counted a few times. The J gene is TRBJ1-3, the V gene TRBV5-1; 9 bases fit TRBD1. The V segment lost 4 bases and the J segment 3 bases; nucleotides outside the gene matches: 8. The length of the CDR3 is 16 residues. Germline V lookup: CDR1 SGHRS, CDR2 YFSETQ. DNA of the CDR3: TGCGCCAGCAGCGCGACCGGGACAGGGTTTGGAAACACCATATATTTT. Its protein is CASSATGTGFGNTIYF.

The chain uses TRBV2 and TRBJ1-4; tentative D call: TRBD1 (6 bases). Germline lookup yields CDR1 SNHLY and CDR2 FYNNEI. The CDR3 length is 13 residues. The ends were cut back, 10 bases at V and 2 bases at J, with 11 bases in the middle. In nucleotides, the CDR3 is TGTGCCACCACCCAGGGGACTAATGAAAAACTGTTTTTT. Its translation is CATTQGTNEKLFF. Variable domain in full (rest from reference TRBV2 and TRBJ1-4): EPEVTQTPSHQVTQMGQEVILRCVPISNHLYFYWYRQILGQKVEFLVSFYNNEISEKSEIFDDQFSVERPDGSNFTLKIRSTKLEDSAMYFCATTQGTNEKLFFGSGTQLSVL.

As to this clone: One end of the junction fails to match germline, which may point to a read error. V gene TRBV12-5 combines with J gene TRBJ1-2; D is possibly TRBD1 (5 bases). The CDR3 length is 14 residues. CDR1 and CDR2 (germline): LGHNT, FRNRAP. The DNA of the CDR3 is TGTGTTAGTGGTTTGAGGACAAGCCTATTTGGCTACACCTTC. Its translation is CVSGLRTSLFGYTF.

This clone was seen a single time. CDR3 sequence: CASSKTSGSSYNEQFF. CDR3 coding DNA: TGTGCCAGCTCAAAGACTAGCGGGAGCTCCTACAATGAGCAGTTCTTC. The chain uses TRBV18 and TRBJ2-1, with TRBD2 matching over 12 bases. Germline CDR1 is KGHSH and CDR2 is LQKENI. The trim removed 5 bases at V and 0 bases at J, leaving 2 bases unmatched. This CDR3 has 16 residues.